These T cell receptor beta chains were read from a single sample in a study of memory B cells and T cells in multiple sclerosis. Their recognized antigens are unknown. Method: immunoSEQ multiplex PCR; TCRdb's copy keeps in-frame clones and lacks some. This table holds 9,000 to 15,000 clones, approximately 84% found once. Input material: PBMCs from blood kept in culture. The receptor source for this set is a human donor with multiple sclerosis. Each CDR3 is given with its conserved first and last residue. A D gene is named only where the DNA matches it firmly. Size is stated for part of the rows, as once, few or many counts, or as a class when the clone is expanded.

CATSRDWNEKLFF,TGTGCCACCAGCAGAGATTGGAATGAAAAACTGTTTTTT,.,TRBV15,TRBJ1-4,.
CASSDLKGARYEKLFF,TGTGCCAGTAGCGACCTGAAGGGGGCGCGCTATGAAAAACTGTTTTTT,TRBD1,TRBV19,TRBJ1-4,.
CASSMDRVTEAFF,TGCGCCAGCAGCATGGACAGGGTTACTGAAGCTTTCTTT,TRBD1,TRBV5-1,TRBJ1-1,few
CASREGPGANVLTF,TGTGCCAGCCGGGAGGGTCCTGGGGCCAACGTCCTGACTTTC,TRBD2,TRBV7-6,TRBJ2-6,once
CASSLAGTSTYEQYF,TGTGCCAGCAGCTTAGCCGGGACGTCCACCTACGAGCAGTACTTC,.,TRBV7-2,TRBJ2-7,once
CASSLNMYGGGNPKYEQYF,TGTGCCAGCAGCTTAAACATGTATGGCGGGGGGAACCCGAAGTACGAGCAGTACTTC,TRBD2,TRBV7-6,TRBJ2-7,.
CASSERIHNSNQPQHF,TGTGCCAGCAGTGAGAGAATCCACAACTCCAATCAGCCCCAGCATTTT,.,TRBV2,TRBJ1-5,.
CASANLRVEGTDTQYF,TGTGCCAGCGCTAATCTCCGGGTCGAGGGCACAGATACGCAGTATTTT,.,TRBV27,TRBJ2-3,.
CASSPHNSFYEQYF,TGTGCCAGCAGCCCGCACAATTCTTTCTACGAGCAGTACTTC,.,TRBV5-4,TRBJ2-7,few
CASSLFGGTDTQYF,TGTGCCAGCAGCTTATTCGGGGGCACAGATACGCAGTATTTT,.,TRBV7-3,TRBJ2-3,.
CASSATGGASYEQYF,TGTGCCAGTAGTGCTACAGGGGGCGCATCCTACGAGCAGTACTTC,TRBD1,TRBV19,TRBJ2-7,.
CASTPLSLTQYF,TGTGCCAGCACCCCATTGTCCCTAACCCAGTACTTC,.,TRBV7-2,TRBJ2-5,.
CASTRGGQAGQPQHF,TGTGCCAGTACCCGCGGGGGGCAAGCAGGTCAGCCCCAGCATTTT,.,TRBV19,TRBJ1-5,few
CATRELTYNEQFF,TGTGCCACCCGGGAATTAACCTACAATGAGCAGTTCTTC,.,TRBV28,TRBJ2-1,few
CASSQSIAGQPQHF,TGTGCCAGCAGCCAATCGATTGCGGGTCAGCCCCAGCATTTT,.,TRBV7-9,TRBJ1-5,.
CASSARRLAETPTDTQYF,TGTGCCAGCAGCGCAAGGCGTCTAGCGGAAACACCCACAGATACGCAGTATTTT,TRBD2,TRBV7-8,TRBJ2-3,.
CASSFELSGYGYTF,TGCGCCAGCAGCTTTGAGCTTTCGGGCTATGGCTACACCTTC,.,TRBV5-1,TRBJ1-2,few
CASSRQPYNEQFF,TGTGCCAGTAGTCGGCAGCCCTACAATGAGCAGTTCTTC,.,TRBV19,TRBJ2-1,.
CASSELRDEQFF,TGTGCCAGCAGTGAATTGCGGGATGAGCAGTTCTTC,.,TRBV6-1,TRBJ2-1,.
CASRSGTDTDTQYF,TGCGCCAGCAGATCCGGGACTGATACAGATACGCAGTATTTT,.,TRBV5-1,TRBJ2-3,.
CASRQVRYEQYF,TGTGCCAGCAGACAGGTACGCTACGAGCAGTACTTC,.,TRBV2,TRBJ2-7,.
CASSPRGGYEQYF,TGTGCCAGCAGCCCCCGGGGGGGATACGAGCAGTACTTC,TRBD2,TRBV11-2,TRBJ2-7,.
CASSRLLAGGWMDTQYF,TGTGCCAGCAGTCGGCTCCTGGCTGGGGGATGGATGGATACGCAGTATTTT,.,TRBV28,TRBJ2-3,.
CASSLGGRDYGYTF,TGTGCCAGCAGCTTGGGGGGCAGGGACTATGGCTACACCTTC,.,TRBV5-4,TRBJ1-2,.
CASMARGDFTGEQYF,TGTGCCAGCATGGCCCGTGGCGACTTTACGGGTGAGCAGTACTTC,.,TRBV2,TRBJ2-7,.